The next 8 T cell receptor beta chains were all read from a single sample in a study of blood T cell repertoires in COVID-19. Data came from immunoSEQ multiplex PCR; TCRdb stores just in-frame clones and leaves some out. The sample yields approximately 160,000 clones, around 83% seen once. Sequencing was performed on peripheral blood. The receptors come from a man in his forties or fifties with active or convalescent COVID-19.

The chain has TRBV7-2 and TRBJ2-6, with D possibly being TRBD1 (6 bases). The CDR3 consists of 15 residues. In germline, CDR1 is SGHTA, CDR2 FQGNSA. Trimming left V 5 bases short and J 2 bases short, with 10 bases between. The CDR3 bases are TGTGCCAGCAGCCTCGGACAGCCTGGGGCCAACGTCCTGACTTTC. This codes for CASSLGQPGANVLTF. Filled out from reference TRBV7-2 and TRBJ2-6, the complete variable domain reads GAGVSQSPSNKVTEKGKDVELRCDPISGHTALYWYRQSLGQGLEFLIYFQGNSAPDKSGLPSDRFSAERTGGSVSTLTIQRTQQEDSAVYLCASSLGQPGANVLTFGAGSRLTVL.

The gene calls are TRBV11-2 and TRBJ2-1; D is uncertain. Deletions cut 5 bases from V and 9 bases from J, with 17 bases between. Germline V gene sequence: CDR1 SGHAT, CDR2 FQNNGV. The CDR3 runs to 14 residues. The CDR3 DNA sequence: TGTGCCAGCAGCCCCACGACGAGAGGCTTTGAGCAGTTCTTC. Translated, it gives CASSPTTRGFEQFF.

J is TRBJ1-5 and V is TRBV7-2, with TRBD1 matching 7 bases. Germline lookup yields CDR1 SGHTA and CDR2 FQGNSA. V was clipped by 5 bases and J by 4 bases; unmatched bases: 8. The CDR3 runs to 15 residues. CDR3 sequence reads: CASSPGQVVNQPQHF. For the CDR3, the DNA is TGTGCCAGCAGCCCAGGACAGGTCGTAAATCAGCCCCAGCATTTT. Full variable domain (missing parts from reference TRBV7-2 and TRBJ1-5): GAGVSQSPSNKVTEKGKDVELRCDPISGHTALYWYRQSLGQGLEFLIYFQGNSAPDKSGLPSDRFSAERTGGSVSTLTIQRTQQEDSAVYLCASSPGQVVNQPQHFGDGTRLSIL.

For the CDR3, the DNA is TGTGCCAGCAACCCCCCGGGGAGTCTCTCCTACAATGAGCAGTTCTTC. This sequence encodes CASNPPGSLSYNEQFF. The chain is built from TRBV11-3 and TRBJ2-1, with a possible D match to TRBD2 (5 bases). CDR3 length equals 16 residues. Germline V gives CDR1 SGHNT, CDR2 YENEEA. Trimming removed 7 bases at V and 0 bases at J, with 16 bases between.

The J gene is TRBJ2-3, the V gene TRBV5-4, with D possibly being TRBD2 (7 bases). This CDR3 contains 20 residues. The germline gives CDR1 SGHNT, CDR2 YYREEE (reference sequence). V lost 7 bases and J 1 base, leaving 31 bases between the germline ends. CDR3 bases: TGTGCCAGCGCGGGGACCGCGGAGGGGGGGACTAATAGGGGCACAGATACGCAGTATTTT. Translation: CASAGTAEGGTNRGTDTQYF. The full variable domain, in which reference TRBV5-4 and TRBJ2-3 provide the parts outside the CDR3, is ETGVTQSPTHLIKTRGQQVTLRCSSQSGHNTVSWYQQALGQGPQFIFQYYREEENGRGNFPPRFSGLQFPNYSSELNVNALELDDSALYLCASAGTAEGGTNRGTDTQYFGPGTRLTVL.

The rearrangement joins TRBV2 to TRBJ1-2; 8 positions match TRBD1. Per the germline V gene, CDR1 is SNHLY and CDR2 is FYNNEI. The junction had 4 bases not matched to a gene; V was cut back by 3 bases and J by 4 bases. The CDR3 is 14 residues long. CDR3 in DNA: TGTGCCAGCAGTGACAGGACAGGGAGCTATGGCTACACCTTC. The encoded protein is CASSDRTGSYGYTF.

This clone was counted a few times. The chain is built from TRBV4-2 and TRBJ1-6; 9 bases align to TRBD1. The V gene's germline CDR1 is LGHNA and CDR2 YNFKEQ. This CDR3 comprises 17 residues. Trimming cost V 8 bases and J 10 bases; bases outside gene matches: 18. This chain's CDR3 is CASSRQGAGTGLSPLHF. The CDR3 DNA reads as TGTGCCAGCTCCCGTCAAGGGGCCGGGACAGGGTTATCACCCCTCCACTTT.

This clone appeared a few times. The V call is TRBV9, the J call TRBJ2-3; the match to TRBD2 covers 8 bases. The CDR3 spans 15 residues. Germline V gene lookup returns CDR1 SGDLS and CDR2 YYNGEE. V shed 1 base and J 6 bases; nucleotides not matched to a gene: 7. The CDR3 coding sequence is TGTGCCAGCAGCGTACTCGCGGGGGGCCAGGATACGCAGTATTTT. This encodes CASSVLAGGQDTQYF. The full variable domain, with the rest looked up from reference TRBV9 and TRBJ2-3, is DSGVTQTPKHLITATGQRVTLRCSPRSGDLSVYWYQQSLDQGLQFLIQYYNGEERAKGNILERFSAQQFPDLHSELNLSSLELGDSALYFCASSVLAGGQDTQYFGPGTRLTVL.